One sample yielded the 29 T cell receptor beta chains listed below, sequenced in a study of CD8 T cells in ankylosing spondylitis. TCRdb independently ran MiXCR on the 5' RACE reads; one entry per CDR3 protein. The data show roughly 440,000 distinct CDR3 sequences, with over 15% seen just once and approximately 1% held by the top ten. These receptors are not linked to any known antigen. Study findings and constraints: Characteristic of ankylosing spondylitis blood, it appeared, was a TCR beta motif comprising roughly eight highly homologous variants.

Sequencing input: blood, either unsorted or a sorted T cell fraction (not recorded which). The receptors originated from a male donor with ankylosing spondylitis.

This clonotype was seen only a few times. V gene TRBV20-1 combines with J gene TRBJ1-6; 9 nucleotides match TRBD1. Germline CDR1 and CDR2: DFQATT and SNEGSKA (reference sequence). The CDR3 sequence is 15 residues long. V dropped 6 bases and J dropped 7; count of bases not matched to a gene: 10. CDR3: CSAEYDRGNNSPLHF. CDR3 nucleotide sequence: TGCAGTGCCGAATATGACAGGGGGAACAATTCACCCCTCCACTTT.

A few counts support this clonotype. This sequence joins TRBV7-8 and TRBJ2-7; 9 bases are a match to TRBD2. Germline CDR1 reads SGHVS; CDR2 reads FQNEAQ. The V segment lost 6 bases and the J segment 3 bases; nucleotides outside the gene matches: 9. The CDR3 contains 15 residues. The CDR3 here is CASRQSGGPLYEQYF. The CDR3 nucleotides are TGTGCCAGCAGACAAAGCGGGGGGCCCCTCTACGAGCAGTACTTC.

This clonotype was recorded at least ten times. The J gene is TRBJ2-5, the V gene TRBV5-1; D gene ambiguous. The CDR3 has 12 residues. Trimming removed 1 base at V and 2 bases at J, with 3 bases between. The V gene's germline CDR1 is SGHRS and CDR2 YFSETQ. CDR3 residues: CASSLTQETQYF. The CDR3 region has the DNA TGCGCCAGCAGCTTGACACAAGAGACCCAGTACTTC.

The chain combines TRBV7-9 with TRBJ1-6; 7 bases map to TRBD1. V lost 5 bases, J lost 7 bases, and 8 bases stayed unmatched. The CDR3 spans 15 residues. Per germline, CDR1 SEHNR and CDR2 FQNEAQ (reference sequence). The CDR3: CASSARDSWNSPLHF. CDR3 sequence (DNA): TGTGCCAGCAGCGCCCGGGACAGTTGGAATTCACCCCTCCACTTT. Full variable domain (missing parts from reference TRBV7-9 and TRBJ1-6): DTGVSQNPRHKITKRGQNVTFRCDPISEHNRLYWYRQTLGQGPEFLTYFQNEAQLEKSRLLSDRFSAERPKGSFSTLEIQRTEQGDSAMYLCASSARDSWNSPLHFGNGTRLTVT.

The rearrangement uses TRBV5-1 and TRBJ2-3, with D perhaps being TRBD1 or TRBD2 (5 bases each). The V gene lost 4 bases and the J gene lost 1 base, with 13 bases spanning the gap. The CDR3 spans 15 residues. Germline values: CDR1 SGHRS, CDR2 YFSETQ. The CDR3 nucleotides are TGCGCCAGCAGCGGGGGAGACCTCCGCACAGATACGCAGTATTTT. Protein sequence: CASSGGDLRTDTQYF.

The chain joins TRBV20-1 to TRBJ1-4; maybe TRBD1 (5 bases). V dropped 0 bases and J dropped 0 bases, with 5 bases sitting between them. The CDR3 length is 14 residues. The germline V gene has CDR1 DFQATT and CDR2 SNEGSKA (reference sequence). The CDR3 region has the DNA TGCAGTGCTAGAGAGGGGGCAACTAATGAAAAACTGTTTTTT. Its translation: CSAREGATNEKLFF.

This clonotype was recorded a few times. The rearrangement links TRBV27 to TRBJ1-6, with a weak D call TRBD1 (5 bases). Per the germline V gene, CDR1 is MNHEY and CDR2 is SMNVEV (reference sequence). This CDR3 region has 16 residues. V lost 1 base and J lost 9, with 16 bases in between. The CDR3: CASSLLGDPSVSPLHF. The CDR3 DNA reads TGTGCCAGCAGTTTATTAGGGGATCCTTCGGTTTCACCCCTCCACTTT.

CDR3 sequence (DNA): TGTGCCAGCAGCGTAGGGCGGGGGCTTTACAATGAGCAGTTCTTC. It codes for CASSVGRGLYNEQFF. This rearrangement joins TRBV9 to TRBJ2-1, with D maybe TRBD2 (7 bases). Germline V lookup: CDR1 SGDLS, CDR2 YYNGEE. CDR3 length equals 15 residues. Trimming took 0 bases from V and 4 from J, leaving 11 bases between them.

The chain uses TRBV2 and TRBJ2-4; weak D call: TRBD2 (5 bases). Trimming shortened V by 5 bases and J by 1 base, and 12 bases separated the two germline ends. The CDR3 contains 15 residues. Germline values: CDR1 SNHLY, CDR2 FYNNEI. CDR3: CASSPEGVAKNIQYF. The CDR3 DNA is TGTGCCAGCAGTCCCGAGGGAGTCGCCAAAAACATTCAGTACTTC.

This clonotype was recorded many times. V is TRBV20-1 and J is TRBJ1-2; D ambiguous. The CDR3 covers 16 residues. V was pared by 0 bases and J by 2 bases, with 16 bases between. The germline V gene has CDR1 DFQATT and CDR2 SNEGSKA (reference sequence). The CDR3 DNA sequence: TGCAGTGCTAGAGATGTGGGAAGCCCTTTAAACTATGGCTACACCTTC. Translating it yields CSARDVGSPLNYGYTF.

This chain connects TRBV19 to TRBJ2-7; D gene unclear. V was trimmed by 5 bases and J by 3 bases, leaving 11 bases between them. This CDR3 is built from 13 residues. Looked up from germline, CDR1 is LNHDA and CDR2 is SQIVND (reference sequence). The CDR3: CASSANRIYEQYF. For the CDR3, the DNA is TGTGCCAGTAGTGCCAACCGGATCTACGAGCAGTACTTC.

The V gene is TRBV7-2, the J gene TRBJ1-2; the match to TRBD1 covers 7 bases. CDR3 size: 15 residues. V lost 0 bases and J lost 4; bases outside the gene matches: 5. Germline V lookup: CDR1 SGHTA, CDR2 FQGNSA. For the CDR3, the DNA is TGTGCCAGCAGCTTAGCAACTCAGGGGGTCTATGGCTACACCTTC. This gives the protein CASSLATQGVYGYTF.

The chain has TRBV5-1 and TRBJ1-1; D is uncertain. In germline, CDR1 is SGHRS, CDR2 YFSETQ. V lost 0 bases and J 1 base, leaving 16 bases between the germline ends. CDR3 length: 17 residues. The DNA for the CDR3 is TGCGCCAGCAGCTTGGCCCGGGAAGGCCTAGGGAACACTGAAGCTTTCTTT. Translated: CASSLAREGLGNTEAFF.

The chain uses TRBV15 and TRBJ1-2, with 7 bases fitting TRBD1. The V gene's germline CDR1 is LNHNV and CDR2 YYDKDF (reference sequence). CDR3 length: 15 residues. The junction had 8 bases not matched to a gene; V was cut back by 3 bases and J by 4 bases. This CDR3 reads CATSSRQGGSYGYTF. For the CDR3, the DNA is TGTGCCACCAGCAGCCGACAGGGAGGGAGCTATGGCTACACCTTC.

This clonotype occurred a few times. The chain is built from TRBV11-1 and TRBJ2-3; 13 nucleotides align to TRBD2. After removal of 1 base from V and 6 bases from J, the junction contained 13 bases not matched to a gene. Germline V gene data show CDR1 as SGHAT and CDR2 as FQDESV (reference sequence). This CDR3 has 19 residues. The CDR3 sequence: CASSLEMKLAGGLRDTQYF. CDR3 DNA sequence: TGTGCCAGCAGCTTAGAAATGAAACTAGCGGGGGGGCTGAGGGATACGCAGTATTTT.

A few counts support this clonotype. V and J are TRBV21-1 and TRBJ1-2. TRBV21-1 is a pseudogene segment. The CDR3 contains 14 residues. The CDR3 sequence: CASSKVRFKRGYTF. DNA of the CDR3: TGTGCCAGCAGCAAAGTTCGGTTTAAGAGGGGCTACACCTTC.

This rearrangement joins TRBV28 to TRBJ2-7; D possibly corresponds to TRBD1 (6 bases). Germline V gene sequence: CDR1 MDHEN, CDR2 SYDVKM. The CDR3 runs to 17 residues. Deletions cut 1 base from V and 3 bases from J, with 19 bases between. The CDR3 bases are TGTGCCAGCAGTTTATCTAGAAGGGGGAAGACGATCTACGAGCAGTACTTC. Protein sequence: CASSLSRRGKTIYEQYF.

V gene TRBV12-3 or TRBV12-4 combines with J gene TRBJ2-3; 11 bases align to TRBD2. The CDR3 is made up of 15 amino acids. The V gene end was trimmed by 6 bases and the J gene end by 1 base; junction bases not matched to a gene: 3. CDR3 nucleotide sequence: TGTGCCAGCAGCCGACTAGCGGGGCGCACAGATACGCAGTATTTT. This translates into CASSRLAGRTDTQYF.

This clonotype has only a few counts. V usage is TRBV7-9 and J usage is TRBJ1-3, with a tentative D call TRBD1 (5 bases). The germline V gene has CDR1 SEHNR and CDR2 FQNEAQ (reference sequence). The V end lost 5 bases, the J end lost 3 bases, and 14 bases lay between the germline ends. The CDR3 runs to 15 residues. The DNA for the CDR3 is TGTGCCAGCAGCGGCCCGGGGACTGGTGGAAACACCATATATTTT. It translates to CASSGPGTGGNTIYF.

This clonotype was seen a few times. CDR3 nucleotides: TGTGCCAGCAGTTTGGCTAGCGGGAGGGGCGAGCAGTTCTTC. Translating gives CASSLASGRGEQFF. This sequence joins TRBV12-3 or TRBV12-4 and TRBJ2-1, with 12 nucleotides matching TRBD2. The ends lost 3 bases at V and 10 bases at J; junction bases unmatched: 4. The CDR3 covers 14 residues.

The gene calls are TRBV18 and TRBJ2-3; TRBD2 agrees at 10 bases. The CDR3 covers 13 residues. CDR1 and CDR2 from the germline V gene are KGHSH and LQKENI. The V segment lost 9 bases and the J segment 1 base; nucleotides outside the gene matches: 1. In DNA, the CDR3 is TGTGCCAGTGGACTAGCGGGCACAGATACGCAGTATTTT. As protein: CASGLAGTDTQYF.

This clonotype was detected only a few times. CDR3: CASSLTSGRNNEQYF. As DNA, the CDR3 is TGTGCCAGCAGCCTAACTAGCGGGAGGAACAACGAGCAGTACTTC. V usage is TRBV5-4 and J usage is TRBJ2-7, with 12 bases aligning to TRBD2. Per the germline V gene, CDR1 is SGHNT and CDR2 is YYREEE (reference sequence). The CDR3 consists of 15 residues. V shed 4 bases, J shed 5 bases, and the junction held 7 bases outside the gene matches.

CDR3 in DNA: TGTGCCAGCAGCTTATCTATGGGGTATGGCTACACCTTC. Amino acids: CASSLSMGYGYTF. This rearrangement joins TRBV7-6 to TRBJ1-2; D not resolved. There are 13 residues in the CDR3. Trimming pared 2 bases from V and 5 bases from J, leaving 9 bases between. CDR1 SGHVS and CDR2 FNYEAQ come from the germline V gene.

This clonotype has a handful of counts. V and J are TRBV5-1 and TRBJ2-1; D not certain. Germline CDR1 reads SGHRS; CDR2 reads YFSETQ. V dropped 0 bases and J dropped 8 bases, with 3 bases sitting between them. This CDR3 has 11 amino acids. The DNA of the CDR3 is TGCGCCAGCAGCTTGGCTTATGAGCAGTTCTTC. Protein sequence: CASSLAYEQFF.

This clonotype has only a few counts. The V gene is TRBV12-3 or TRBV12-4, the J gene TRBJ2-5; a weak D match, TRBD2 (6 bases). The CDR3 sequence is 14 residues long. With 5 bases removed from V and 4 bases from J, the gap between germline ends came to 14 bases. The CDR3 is CASSPRDFGETQYF. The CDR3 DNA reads TGTGCCAGCAGTCCCCGGGACTTCGGAGAGACCCAGTACTTC.

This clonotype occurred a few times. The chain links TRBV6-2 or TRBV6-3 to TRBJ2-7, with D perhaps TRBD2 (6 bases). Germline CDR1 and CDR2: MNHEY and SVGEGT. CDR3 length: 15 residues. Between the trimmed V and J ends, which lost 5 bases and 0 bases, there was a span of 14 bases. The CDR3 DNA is TGTGCCAGCAGTAGGGTCGGCGGGGTCTCCTACGAGCAGTACTTC. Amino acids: CASSRVGGVSYEQYF.

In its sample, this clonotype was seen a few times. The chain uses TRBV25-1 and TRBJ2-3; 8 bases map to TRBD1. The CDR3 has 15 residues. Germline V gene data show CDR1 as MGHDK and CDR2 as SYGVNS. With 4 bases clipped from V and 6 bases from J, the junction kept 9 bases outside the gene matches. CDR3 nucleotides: TGTGCCAGCAGTGTTTCGGACAGGGTAACGGATACGCAGTATTTT. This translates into CASSVSDRVTDTQYF. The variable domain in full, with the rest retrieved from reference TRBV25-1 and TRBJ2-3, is EADIYQTPRYLVIGTGKKITLECSQTMGHDKMYWYQQDPGMELHLIHYSYGVNSTEKGDLSSESTVSRIRTEHFPLTLESARPSHTSQYLCASSVSDRVTDTQYFGPGTRLTVL.

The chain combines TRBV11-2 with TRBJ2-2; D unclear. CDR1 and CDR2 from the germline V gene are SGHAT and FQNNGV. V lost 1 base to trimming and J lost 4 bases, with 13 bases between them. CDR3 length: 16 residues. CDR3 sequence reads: CASSLGVGLGTGELFF. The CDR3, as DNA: TGTGCCAGCAGCTTAGGGGTGGGTCTCGGCACCGGGGAGCTGTTTTTT.

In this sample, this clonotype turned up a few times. The DNA for the CDR3 is TGTGCCAGCAGTGAACCCGGGGCTAGCGGGAATACCGGGGAGCTGTTTTTT. Residues: CASSEPGASGNTGELFF. The gene calls are TRBV25-1 and TRBJ2-2; 9 positions match TRBD2. The J segment lost 5 bases and the V segment lost 2 bases, leaving 9 bases of the junction unmatched. Germline CDR1 reads MGHDK; CDR2 reads SYGVNS. The CDR3 has 17 residues.